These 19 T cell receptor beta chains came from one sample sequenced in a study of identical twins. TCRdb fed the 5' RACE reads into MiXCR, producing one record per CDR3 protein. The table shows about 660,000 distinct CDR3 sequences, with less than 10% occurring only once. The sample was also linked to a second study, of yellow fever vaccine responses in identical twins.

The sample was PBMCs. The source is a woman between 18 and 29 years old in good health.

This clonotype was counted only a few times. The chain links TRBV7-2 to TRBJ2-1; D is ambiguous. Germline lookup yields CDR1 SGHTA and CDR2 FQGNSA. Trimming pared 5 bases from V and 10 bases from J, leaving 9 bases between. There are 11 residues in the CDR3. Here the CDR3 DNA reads TGTGCCAGCAGCGTTATTACAGAGCAGTTCTTC. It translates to CASSVITEQFF.

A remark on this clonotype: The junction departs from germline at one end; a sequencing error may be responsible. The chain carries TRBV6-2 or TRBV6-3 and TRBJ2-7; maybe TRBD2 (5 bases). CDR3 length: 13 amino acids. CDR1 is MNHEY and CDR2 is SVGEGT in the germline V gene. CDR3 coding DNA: TGTACCAGCAAGACCTTCGAGGGCTACGAGCAGTACTTC. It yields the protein CTSKTFEGYEQYF.

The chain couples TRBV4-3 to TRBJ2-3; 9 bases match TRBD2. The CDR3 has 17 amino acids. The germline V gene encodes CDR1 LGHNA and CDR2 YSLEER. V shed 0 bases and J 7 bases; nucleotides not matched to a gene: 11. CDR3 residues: CASSQDRSGGPGNTQYF. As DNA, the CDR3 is TGCGCCAGCAGCCAAGACCGTAGCGGGGGTCCAGGGAATACGCAGTATTTT.

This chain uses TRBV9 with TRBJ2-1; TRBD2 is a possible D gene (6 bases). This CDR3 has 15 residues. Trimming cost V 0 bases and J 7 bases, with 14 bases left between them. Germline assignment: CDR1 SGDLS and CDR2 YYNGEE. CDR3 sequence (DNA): TGTGCCAGCAGCGTAGTGGAGCGGGCAGGGAATGAGCAGTTCTTC. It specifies CASSVVERAGNEQFF.

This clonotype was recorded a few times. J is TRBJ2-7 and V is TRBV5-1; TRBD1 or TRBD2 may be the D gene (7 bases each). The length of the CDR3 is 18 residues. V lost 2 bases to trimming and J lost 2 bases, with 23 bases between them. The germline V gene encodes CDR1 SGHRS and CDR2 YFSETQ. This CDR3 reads CASSLVKTTGDYTYEQYF. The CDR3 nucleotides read TGCGCCAGCAGCTTAGTTAAAACCACAGGGGACTACACCTACGAGCAGTACTTC.

The CDR3: CSARDSAGQSYEQYF. CDR3 sequence (DNA): TGCAGTGCTAGAGATTCGGCAGGGCAGTCCTACGAGCAGTACTTC. The rearrangement uses TRBV20-1 and TRBJ2-7; D is possibly TRBD1 (5 bases). The CDR3 length is 15 residues. The V end lost 0 bases, the J end lost 1 base, and 13 bases lay between the germline ends. Germline V gene sequence: CDR1 DFQATT, CDR2 SNEGSKA (reference sequence).

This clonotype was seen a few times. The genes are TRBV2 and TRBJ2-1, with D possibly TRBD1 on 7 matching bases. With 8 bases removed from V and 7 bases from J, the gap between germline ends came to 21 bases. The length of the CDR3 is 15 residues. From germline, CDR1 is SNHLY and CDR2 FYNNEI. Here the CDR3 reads CASGGQGGTGNEQFF. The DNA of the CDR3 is TGTGCCAGCGGAGGGCAGGGGGGTACGGGTAATGAGCAGTTCTTC.

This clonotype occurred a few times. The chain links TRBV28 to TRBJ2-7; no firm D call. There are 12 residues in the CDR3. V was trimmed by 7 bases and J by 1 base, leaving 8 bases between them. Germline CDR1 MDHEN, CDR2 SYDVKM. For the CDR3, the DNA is TGTGCCAGCATCTCAACTTCCTACGAGCAGTACTTC. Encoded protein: CASISTSYEQYF.

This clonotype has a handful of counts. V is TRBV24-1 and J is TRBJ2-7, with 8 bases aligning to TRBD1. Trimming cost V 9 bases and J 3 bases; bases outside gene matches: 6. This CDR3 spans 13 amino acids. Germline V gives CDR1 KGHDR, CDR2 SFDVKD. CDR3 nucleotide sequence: TGTGCCACCGGGCAGGGGGCGATCTACGAGCAGTACTTC. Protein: CATGQGAIYEQYF.

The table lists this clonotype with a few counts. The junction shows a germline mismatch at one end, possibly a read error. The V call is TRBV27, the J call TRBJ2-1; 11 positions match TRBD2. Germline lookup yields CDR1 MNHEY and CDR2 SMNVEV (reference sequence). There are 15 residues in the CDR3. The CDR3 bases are TGTGCCAGCGGGGCCGGGACTAGCGGATATAATGGGCAGTTCTTC. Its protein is CASGAGTSGYNGQFF.

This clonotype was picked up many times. CDR3: CASSLLAGAYNEQFF. The CDR3, as DNA: TGTGCCAGCAGCTTGCTAGCGGGAGCCTACAATGAGCAGTTCTTC. J is TRBJ2-1 and V is TRBV11-2; TRBD2 aligns across 10 bases. Per the germline V gene, CDR1 is SGHAT and CDR2 is FQNNGV. The CDR3 has 15 residues. Losses at the gene ends were 3 bases for V and 2 bases for J; bases not matched to a gene: 1.

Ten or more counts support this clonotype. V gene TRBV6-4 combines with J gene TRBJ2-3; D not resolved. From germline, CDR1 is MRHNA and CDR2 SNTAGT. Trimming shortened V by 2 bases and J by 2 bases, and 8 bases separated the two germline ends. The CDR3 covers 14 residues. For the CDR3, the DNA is TGTGCCAGCAGTGACGTTGGAGACACAGATACGCAGTATTTT. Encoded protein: CASSDVGDTDTQYF.

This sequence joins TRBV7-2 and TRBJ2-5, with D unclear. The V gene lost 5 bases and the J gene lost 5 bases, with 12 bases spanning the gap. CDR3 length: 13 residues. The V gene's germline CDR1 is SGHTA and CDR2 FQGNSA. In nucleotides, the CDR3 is TGTGCCAGCAGCGTCACAGTTTGGGAGACCCAGTACTTC. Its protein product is CASSVTVWETQYF.

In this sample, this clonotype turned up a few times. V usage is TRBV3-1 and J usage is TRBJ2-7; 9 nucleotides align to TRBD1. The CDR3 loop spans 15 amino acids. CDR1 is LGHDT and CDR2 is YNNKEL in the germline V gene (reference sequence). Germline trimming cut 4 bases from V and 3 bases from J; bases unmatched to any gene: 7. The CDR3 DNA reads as TGTGCCAGCAGCCCTACTGGACAGGGGCACTACGAGCAGTACTTC. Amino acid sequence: CASSPTGQGHYEQYF.

This CDR3 reads CATSDLSWGEQYF. The CDR3 DNA follows: TGTGCCACCAGTGATTTGTCTTGGGGCGAGCAGTACTTC. The V call is TRBV24-1, the J call TRBJ2-7; D not certain. Germline V gene data show CDR1 as KGHDR and CDR2 as SFDVKD. This CDR3 region has 13 residues. Deletions cut 0 bases from V and 6 bases from J, with 8 bases between.

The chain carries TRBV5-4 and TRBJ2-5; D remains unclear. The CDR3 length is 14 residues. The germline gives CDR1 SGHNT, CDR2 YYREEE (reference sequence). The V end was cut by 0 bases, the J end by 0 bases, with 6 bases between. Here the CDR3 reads CASSLETDQETQYF. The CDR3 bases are TGTGCCAGCAGCTTGGAAACAGACCAAGAGACCCAGTACTTC.

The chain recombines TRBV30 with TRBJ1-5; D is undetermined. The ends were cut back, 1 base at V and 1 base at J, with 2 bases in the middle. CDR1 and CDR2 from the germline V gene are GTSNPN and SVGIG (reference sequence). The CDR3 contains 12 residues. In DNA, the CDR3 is TGTGCCTGGAGTGACAGCAATCAGCCCCAGCATTTT. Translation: CAWSDSNQPQHF.

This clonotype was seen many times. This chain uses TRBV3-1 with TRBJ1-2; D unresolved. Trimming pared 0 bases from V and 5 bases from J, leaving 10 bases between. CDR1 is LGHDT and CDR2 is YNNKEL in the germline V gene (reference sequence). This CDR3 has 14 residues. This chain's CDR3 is CASSQDLAGYGYTF. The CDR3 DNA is TGTGCCAGCAGCCAAGATCTGGCGGGGTATGGCTACACCTTC.

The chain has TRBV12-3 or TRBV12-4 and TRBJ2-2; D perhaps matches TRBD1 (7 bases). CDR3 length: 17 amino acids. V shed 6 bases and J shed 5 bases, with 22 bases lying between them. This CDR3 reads CASSKHLGGRGTGELFF. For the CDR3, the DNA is TGTGCCAGCAGCAAACATTTAGGGGGCCGGGGGACCGGGGAGCTGTTTTTT.